This TCR beta chain was recovered during a study of PD-1 blockade in mismatch repair-deficient tumors. Across the study: Enrolled about 2012-2016, patients had progressing, pretreated mismatch repair-deficient cancers of 11 to 13 types.

The length of the CDR3 is 14 residues. Looked up from germline, CDR1 is SGHVS and CDR2 is FQNEAQ. The trim removed 9 bases at V and 0 bases at J, leaving 5 bases unmatched. The assay was immunoSEQ multiplex PCR, and TCRdb's table has in-frame clones only and misses some. The table records more than 95,000 clones, 70% to 90% of them present only once. Material: peripheral blood, obtained 44 weeks after starting pembrolizumab. The chain combines TRBV7-8 with TRBJ2-3; 8 bases fit TRBD1. The TCR comes from an adult with mismatch repair-deficient cancer. The CDR3 sequence: CASSTGVSTDTQYF. CDR3 sequence (DNA): TGTGCCAGTTCGACAGGGGTTAGCACAGATACGCAGTATTTT.